This section outlines one TCR beta chain sequence together with its context. The sample originates from a study of blood T cell repertoires in COVID-19. In the study overall: There were acute and convalescent COVID-19 samples, and they came from the United States, Italy and Spain. PBMCs, B-cell-depleted T cells, or T cells provided the cDNA or gDNA that made up the material.

Germline V gene lookup returns CDR1 SGHVS and CDR2 FQNEAQ. The CDR3 totals 12 residues. V was cut by 5 bases and J by 5 bases, with 9 bases left in between. The repertoire was sequenced with immunoSEQ multiplex PCR; TCRdb's copy has only in-frame clones and lacks some. The sample contains about 160,000 clones, around four fifths of which appear only once. This clonotype was sampled from a woman older than 75 with acute or convalescent COVID-19. This chain uses TRBV7-8 with TRBJ1-2, with D perhaps matching TRBD1 (5 bases). Specimen: peripheral blood. The CDR3: CASSRGEYGYTF. CDR3 coding DNA: TGTGCCAGCAGCCGAGGGGAGTATGGCTACACCTTC.